This T cell receptor beta chain was obtained from a study of shared clonotypes between healthy human individuals. Germline values: CDR1 SGHVS, CDR2 FNYEAQ. V trimming: 5 bases; J trimming: 0 bases; junction bases outside the gene matches: 6. This CDR3 is built from 16 residues. Method: immunoSEQ multiplex PCR; TCRdb's copy keeps in-frame clones and lacks some. The table includes more than 2 million clones, about 95% detected once. Naive CD8 isolation took CD45RO-negative cells positively selected for CCR7 and excluded terminally differentiated effector memory CD45RA+ cells. The TCR comes from a man aged 18 to 29 in good health. The chain links TRBV7-6 to TRBJ2-3; TRBD2 aligns across 9 bases. Sequenced material: naive CD8+ T cells sorted from blood. CDR3 region: CASSHLAGYSTDTQYF. Here the CDR3 DNA reads TGTGCCAGCAGCCATCTAGCGGGGTATAGCACAGATACGCAGTATTTT.